This TCR beta chain was retrieved from a study of blood T cells in healthy people across ages. This CDR3 region has 12 residues. Between the trimmed V and J ends, which lost 1 base and 5 bases, there was a span of 8 bases. Looked up from germline, CDR1 is SQVTM and CDR2 is ANQGSEA. The use of a sample-barcoded 5' primer and a J-beta primer mix characterized a second PCR of roughly 6 to 12 cycles. From the 5' RACE reads, TCRdb called clonotypes with MiXCR, one entry per CDR3 protein. The data contain some 900,000 distinct CDR3 sequences, less than 35% of them singletons. The sequence was obtained from a woman at least 80 years old in good health. This chain connects TRBV29-1 to TRBJ1-1; D ambiguous. Sequenced sample: blood. The CDR3: CSVEAGGTEAFF. The CDR3 DNA follows: TGCAGCGTTGAAGCGGGCGGTACTGAAGCTTTCTTT. The complete variable domain, with remaining parts taken from reference TRBV29-1 and TRBJ1-1, reads SAVISQKPSRDICQRGTSLTIQCQVDSQVTMMFWYRQQPGQSLTLIATANQGSEATYESGFVIDKFPISRPNLTFSTLTVSNMSPEDSSIYLCSVEAGGTEAFFGQGTRLTVV.